A selection of T cell receptor beta chains follows, all from one sample in a study of identical twins. Using its own MiXCR run on the 5' RACE reads, TCRdb lists one record per CDR3 protein. Of 450,000 to 600,000 distinct CDR3 sequences listed, about 20% are singletons. These data also formed part of another study, on yellow fever vaccine responses in identical twins.

Sequencing input: CD4+ T cells sorted from blood. These receptors all come from a woman aged 18 to 35 in good health. Each CDR3 is given with its conserved first and last residue. The order of the fields is clone size, D gene, J gene, V gene, CDR3 protein, CDR3 DNA. The D gene is left open where the match is weak. Expanded clones get a size class; other rows say once, few or many, or leave the size out.

few	TRBD1	TRBJ1-2	TRBV5-1	CASSTGTGGFFYYGYTF	TGCGCCAGCAGCACAGGGACAGGGGGCTTTTTCTACTATGGCTACACCTTC
-	-	TRBJ2-1	TRBV2	CASSKETGGANNEQFF	TGTGCCAGCAGTAAAGAGACAGGAGGAGCAAACAATGAGCAGTTCTTC
-	-	TRBJ1-2	TRBV12-3/TRBV12-4	CASSTRNLYGYTF	TGTGCCAGCAGTACCAGGAACCTCTATGGCTACACCTTC
-	TRBD2	TRBJ2-1	TRBV5-1	CASSAGRPRLAGVGEQFF	TGCGCCAGCAGCGCCGGACGACCCCGGCTAGCGGGAGTTGGTGAGCAGTTCTTC
-	TRBD2	TRBJ2-2	TRBV11-2	CASSLRGLAGAGELFF	TGTGCCAGCAGCTTGCGGGGACTAGCGGGCGCCGGGGAGCTGTTTTTT
-	TRBD2	TRBJ2-1	TRBV25-1	CASMLAGGLEQFF	TGTGCCAGCATGCTAGCGGGAGGTTTGGAGCAGTTCTTC
-	TRBD2	TRBJ2-7	TRBV9	CASSVAALAGSYEQYF	TGTGCCAGCAGCGTAGCTGCACTAGCGGGATCCTACGAGCAGTACTTC
-	-	TRBJ1-1	TRBV20-1	CSASQRNTEAFF	TGCAGTGCTAGTCAGAGGAACACTGAAGCTTTCTTT
-	-	TRBJ2-5	TRBV4-1	CASSQDPPGVLRETQYF	TGCGCCAGCAGCCAAGATCCGCCAGGGGTACTCAGAGAGACCCAGTACTTC
few	-	TRBJ2-7	TRBV6-1	CASSKGPLGPVREQYF	TGTGCCAGCAGCAAGGGACCCCTCGGGCCCGTGAGGGAGCAGTACTTC
-	TRBD1	TRBJ2-2	TRBV6-1	CASRQTDRGLNTGELFF	TGTGCCAGCAGACAAACCGACAGGGGACTTAACACCGGGGAGCTGTTTTTT
-	-	TRBJ2-7	TRBV6-6	CASSYDYTYEQYF	TGTGCCAGCAGTTACGACTATACCTACGAGCAGTACTTC
few	TRBD2	TRBJ2-7	TRBV12-3/TRBV12-4	CASSPVAGSLGYEQYF	TGTGCCAGCAGTCCTGTAGCGGGGAGTCTGGGTTACGAGCAGTACTTC
few	-	TRBJ1-4	TRBV24-1	CATKVEEKLFF	TGTGCCACCAAAGTTGAGGAAAAACTGTTTTTT
few	-	TRBJ2-1	TRBV12-3/TRBV12-4	CASSFSSGYYNEQFF	TGTGCCAGCAGTTTTTCCAGCGGGTATTACAATGAGCAGTTCTTC
few	TRBD2	TRBJ2-1	TRBV7-2	CASSLGSGGHNEQFF	TGTGCCAGCAGCTTAGGTAGCGGGGGCCACAATGAGCAGTTCTTC
few	-	TRBJ2-5	TRBV18	CASSPPVSQGQETQYF	TGTGCCAGCTCACCACCGGTCTCCCAAGGACAAGAGACCCAGTACTTC